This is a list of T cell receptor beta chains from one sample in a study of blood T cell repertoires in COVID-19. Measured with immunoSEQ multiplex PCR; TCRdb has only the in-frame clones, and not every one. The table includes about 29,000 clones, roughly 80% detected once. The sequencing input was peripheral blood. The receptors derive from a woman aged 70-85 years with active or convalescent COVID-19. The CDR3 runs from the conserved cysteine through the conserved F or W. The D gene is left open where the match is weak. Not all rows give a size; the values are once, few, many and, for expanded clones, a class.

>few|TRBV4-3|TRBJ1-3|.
TGCGCCAGCAGCCAAGAACACAACTCTGGAAACACCATATATTTT
CASSQEHNSGNTIYF
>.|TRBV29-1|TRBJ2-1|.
TGCAGCGTTCTGGGACATCGCTCCTACAATGAGCAGTTCTTC
CSVLGHRSYNEQFF
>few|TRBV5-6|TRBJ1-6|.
TGTGCCAGCAGCTTCCGGGAAACCAATTCACCCCTCCACTTT
CASSFRETNSPLHF
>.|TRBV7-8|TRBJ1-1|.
TGTGCCAGCAGCTTAGACGTGGGGAGCACTGAAGCTTTCTTT
CASSLDVGSTEAFF
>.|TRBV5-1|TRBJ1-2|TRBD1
TGCGCCAGCAGCCCGGGACAGGGGGGTGAGCTATATGGCTACACCTTC
CASSPGQGGELYGYTF
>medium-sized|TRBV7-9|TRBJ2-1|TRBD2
TGTGCCAGCTTCGAAAGTAGCGGGATGGCAATTGATGAGCAGTTCTTC
CASFESSGMAIDEQFF
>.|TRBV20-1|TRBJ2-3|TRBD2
TGCAGTGCTAGTGAGCGGGGGAGCACAGATACGCAGTATTTT
CSASERGSTDTQYF
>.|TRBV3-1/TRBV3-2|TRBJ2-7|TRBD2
TGTGCCAGCAGTCCGGGACTAGCTGTTTTTCAGCAGTACTTC
CASSPGLAVFQQYF
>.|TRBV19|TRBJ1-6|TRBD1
TGTGCCAGTACCCCGGGAGGGGGCTGGGGTTCACCCCTCCACTTT
CASTPGGGWGSPLHF
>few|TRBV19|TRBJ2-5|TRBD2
TGTGCCAGTACCGCCCGGGGGACTAGCGGAGAGACCCAGTACTTC
CASTARGTSGETQYF
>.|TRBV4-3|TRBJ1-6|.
TGCGCCAGCAGCCAAGGACAGGCGCATTCACCCCTCCACTTT
CASSQGQAHSPLHF
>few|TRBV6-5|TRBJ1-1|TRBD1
TGTGCCAGCAGTTATCGTCGGGACAGCCCCACTGAAGCTTTCTTT
CASSYRRDSPTEAFF
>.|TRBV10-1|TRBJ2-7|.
TGCGCCAGCAGTGAGTCAAAGTTGGCCGAGCAGTACTTC
CASSESKLAEQYF
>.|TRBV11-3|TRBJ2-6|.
TGTGCCAGCAGCTTAGGGGGAGGCAGGGACCGCTCTGGGGCCAACGTCCTGACTTTC
CASSLGGGRDRSGANVLTF
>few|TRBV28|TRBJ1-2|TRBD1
TGTGCCAGCAGTCCGTTTAGGAGACAGGGAGGCTATGGCTACACCTTC
CASSPFRRQGGYGYTF
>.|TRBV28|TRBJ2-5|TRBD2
TGTGCCAGCGGTCGGCTAGCGGGAGAAGAGACCCAGTACTTC
CASGRLAGEETQYF
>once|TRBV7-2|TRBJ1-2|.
TGTGCCAGCAGCGGATTCCCAGGGGCAAACTATGGCTACACCTTC
CASSGFPGANYGYTF
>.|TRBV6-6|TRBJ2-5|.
TGTGCCAGCACCAAGGGACTCCTCCGGGAGACCCAGTACTTC
CASTKGLLRETQYF
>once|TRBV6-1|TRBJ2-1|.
TGTGCCAGCAGTGAAGATGAGCGAACCTCCTGGGATGAGCAGTTCTTC
CASSEDERTSWDEQFF
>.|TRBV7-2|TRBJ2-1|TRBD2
TGTGCCAGCAGCTCTAGGGGTAAGGGACTAGCGGAAGACAATGAGCAGTTCTTC
CASSSRGKGLAEDNEQFF
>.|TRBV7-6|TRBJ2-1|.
TGTGCCAGCAGCTTAGTCGGGTTGCGTGACGCCTACAATGAGCAGTTCTTC
CASSLVGLRDAYNEQFF
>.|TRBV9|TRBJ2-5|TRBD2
TGTGCCAGCAGCTATAGCGGGGTGTACCAAGAGACCCAGTACTTC
CASSYSGVYQETQYF
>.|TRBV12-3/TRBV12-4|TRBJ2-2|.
TGTGCCAGCAGCTCTCGAGGGTTAAAGCTGTTTTTT
CASSSRGLKLFF
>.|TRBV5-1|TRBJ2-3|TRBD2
TGCGCCAGCAGCTTGGGAGGACTAGCGGGAGGCCCCACAGATACGCAGTATTTT
CASSLGGLAGGPTDTQYF
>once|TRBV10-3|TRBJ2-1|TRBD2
TGTGCCATCATGACTAGCGGGAGGGGTAATGAGCAGTTCTTC
CAIMTSGRGNEQFF